The clone carrying this T cell receptor (beta chain) was counted between two and nine times. The sample belongs to a study of blood T cell repertoires in COVID-19. Germline loops: CDR1 MGHDK, CDR2 SYGVNS. V lost 2 bases and J lost 4; bases outside the gene matches: 9. This CDR3 has 16 amino acids. Measured with immunoSEQ multiplex PCR; TCRdb has only the in-frame clones, and not every one. The data hold about 210,000 clones, with 80% observed a single time. The chain links TRBV25-1 to TRBJ2-5; the match to TRBD2 covers 8 bases. The sequenced sample consisted of peripheral blood. This TCR was sampled from a human donor in a cohort sampled during active COVID-19. CDR3 protein: CASSEISGAVGETQYF. DNA for the CDR3: TGTGCCAGCAGTGAAATTAGCGGGGCGGTCGGAGAGACCCAGTACTTC.